This TCR beta chain was observed in a study of cytomegalovirus exposure and HLA in healthy donors. The study's findings and limits: Being productive about 90% or about 30% of the time was typical of most TCR beta V segments in an earlier analysis.

Healthy bone marrow donors made up the cohort. V was cut by 6 bases and J by 9 bases, with 12 bases left in between. Germline V gives CDR1 LGHNT, CDR2 FRNRAP. CDR3 length: 12 amino acids. PCR amplification relied on 60 Vbeta primers (plus 13 Jbeta primers). The protocol was immunoSEQ multiplex PCR, while the TCRdb copy is restricted to in-frame clones and leaves out a portion. This sample has roughly 130,000 clones; roughly 80% occur once, and the top ten carry around 4.1%. A word on this clone: The antigen is undetermined.

The chain carries TRBV12-5 and TRBJ1-5; a possible D gene is TRBD1 (5 bases). Sequenced material: PBMCs. The receptor's source is a woman in her thirties or forties in good health and CMV-seronegative. The DNA for the CDR3 is TGTGCTAGTGGATACGCGGGGGGGCCCCAGCATTTT. Amino acid sequence: CASGYAGGPQHF.